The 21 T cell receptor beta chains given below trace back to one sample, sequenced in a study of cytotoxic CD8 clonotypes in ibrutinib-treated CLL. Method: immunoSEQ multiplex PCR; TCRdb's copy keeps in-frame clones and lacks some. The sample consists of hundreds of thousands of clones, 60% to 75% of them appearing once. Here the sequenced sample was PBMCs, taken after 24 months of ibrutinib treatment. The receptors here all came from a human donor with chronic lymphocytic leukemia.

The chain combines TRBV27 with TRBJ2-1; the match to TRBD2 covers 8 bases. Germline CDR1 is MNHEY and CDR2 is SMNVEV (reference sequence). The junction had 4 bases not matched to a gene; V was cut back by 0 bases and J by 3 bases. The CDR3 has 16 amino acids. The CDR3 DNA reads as TGTGCCAGCAGTTTATCTTCTAGCGGGTTCTACAATGAGCAGTTCTTC. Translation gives CASSLSSSGFYNEQFF.

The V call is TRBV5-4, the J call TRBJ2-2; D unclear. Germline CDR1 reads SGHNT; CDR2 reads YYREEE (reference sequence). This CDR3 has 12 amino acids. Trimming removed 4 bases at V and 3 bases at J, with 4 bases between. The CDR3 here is CASSPYTGELFF. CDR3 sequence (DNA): TGTGCCAGCAGCCCTTACACCGGGGAGCTGTTTTTT.

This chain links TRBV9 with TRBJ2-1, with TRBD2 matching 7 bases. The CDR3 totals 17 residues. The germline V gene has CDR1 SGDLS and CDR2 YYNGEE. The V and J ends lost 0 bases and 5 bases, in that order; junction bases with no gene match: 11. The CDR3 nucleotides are TGTGCCAGCAGCGTAGCTCCGTTTAGCGGGCGGGACAATGAGCAGTTCTTC. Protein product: CASSVAPFSGRDNEQFF.

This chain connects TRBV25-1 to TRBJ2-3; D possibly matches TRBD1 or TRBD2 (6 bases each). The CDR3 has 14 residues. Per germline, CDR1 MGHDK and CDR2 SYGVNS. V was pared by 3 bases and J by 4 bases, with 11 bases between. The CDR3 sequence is CASSEGRGADTQYF. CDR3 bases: TGTGCCAGCAGTGAGGGAAGGGGGGCAGATACGCAGTATTTT. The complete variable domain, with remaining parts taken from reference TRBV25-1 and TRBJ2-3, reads EADIYQTPRYLVIGTGKKITLECSQTMGHDKMYWYQQDPGMELHLIHYSYGVNSTEKGDLSSESTVSRIRTEHFPLTLESARPSHTSQYLCASSEGRGADTQYFGPGTRLTVL.

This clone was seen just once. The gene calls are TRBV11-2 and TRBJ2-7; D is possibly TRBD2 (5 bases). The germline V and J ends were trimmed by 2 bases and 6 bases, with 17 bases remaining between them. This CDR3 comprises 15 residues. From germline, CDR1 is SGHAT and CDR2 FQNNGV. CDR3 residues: CASSLPYPGSGEQYF. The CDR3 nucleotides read TGTGCCAGCAGCTTACCTTACCCGGGGTCGGGCGAGCAGTACTTC. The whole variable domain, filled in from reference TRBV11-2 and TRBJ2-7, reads EAGVAQSPRYKIIEKRQSVAFWCNPISGHATLYWYQQILGQGPKLLIQFQNNGVVDDSQLPKDRFSAERLKGVDSTLKIQPAKLEDSAVYLCASSLPYPGSGEQYFGPGTRLTVT.

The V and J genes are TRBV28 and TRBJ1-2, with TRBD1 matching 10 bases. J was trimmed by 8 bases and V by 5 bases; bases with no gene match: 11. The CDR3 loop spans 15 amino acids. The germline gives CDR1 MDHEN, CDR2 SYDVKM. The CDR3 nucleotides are TGTGCCAGCAGTGGTCAGACAGGGGGCCAGGGGGGCTACACCTTC. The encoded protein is CASSGQTGGQGGYTF.

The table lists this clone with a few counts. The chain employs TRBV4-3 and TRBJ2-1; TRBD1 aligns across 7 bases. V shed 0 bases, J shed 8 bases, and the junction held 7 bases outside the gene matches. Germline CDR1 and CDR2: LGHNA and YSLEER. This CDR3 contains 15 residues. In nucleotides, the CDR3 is TGCGCCAGCAGCCAAGATCACTACAGGGGCGATGAGCAGTTCTTC. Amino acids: CASSQDHYRGDEQFF.

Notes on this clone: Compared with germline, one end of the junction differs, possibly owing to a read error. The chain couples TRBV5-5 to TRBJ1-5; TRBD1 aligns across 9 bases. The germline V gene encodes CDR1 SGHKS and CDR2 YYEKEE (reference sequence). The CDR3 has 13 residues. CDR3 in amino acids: CASSRDRDQPQHF. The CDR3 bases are TGCGCCAGCAGCCGGGACAGGGATCAGCCCCAGCATTTT.

CDR3 protein: CASSPRDDHNQPQHF. DNA of the CDR3: TGTGCCAGCAGTCCCCGGGACGACCACAATCAGCCCCAGCATTTT. V is TRBV27 and J is TRBJ1-5; D may be TRBD1 (5 bases). Germline assignment: CDR1 MNHEY and CDR2 SMNVEV (reference sequence). V was pared by 5 bases and J by 3 bases, with 14 bases between. This CDR3 contains 15 residues.

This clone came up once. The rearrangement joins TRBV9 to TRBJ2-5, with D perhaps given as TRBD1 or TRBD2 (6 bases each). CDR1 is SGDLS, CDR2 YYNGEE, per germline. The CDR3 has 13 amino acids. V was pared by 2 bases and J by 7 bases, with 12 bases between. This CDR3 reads CASSVGKGGTQYF. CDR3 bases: TGTGCCAGCAGCGTGGGTAAGGGGGGGACCCAGTACTTC.

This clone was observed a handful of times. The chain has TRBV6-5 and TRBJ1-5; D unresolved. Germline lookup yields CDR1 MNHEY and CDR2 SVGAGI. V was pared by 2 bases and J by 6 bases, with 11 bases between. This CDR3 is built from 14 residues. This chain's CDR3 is CASSYSRIGQPQHF. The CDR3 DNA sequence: TGTGCCAGCAGTTACAGTCGCATCGGTCAGCCCCAGCATTTT.

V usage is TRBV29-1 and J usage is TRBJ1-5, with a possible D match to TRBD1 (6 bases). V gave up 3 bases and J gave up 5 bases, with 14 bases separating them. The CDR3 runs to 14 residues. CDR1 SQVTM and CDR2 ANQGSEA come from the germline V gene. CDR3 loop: CSVEVGGADQPQHF. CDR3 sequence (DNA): TGCAGCGTTGAGGTAGGGGGGGCCGATCAGCCCCAGCATTTT. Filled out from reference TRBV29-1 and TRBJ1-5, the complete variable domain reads SAVISQKPSRDICQRGTSLTIQCQVDSQVTMMFWYRQQPGQSLTLIATANQGSEATYESGFVIDKFPISRPNLTFSTLTVSNMSPEDSSIYLCSVEVGGADQPQHFGDGTRLSIL.

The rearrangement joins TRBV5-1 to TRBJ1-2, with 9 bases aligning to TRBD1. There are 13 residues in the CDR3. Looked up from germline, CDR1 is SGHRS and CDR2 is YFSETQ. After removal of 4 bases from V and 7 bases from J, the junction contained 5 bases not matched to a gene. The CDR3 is CASSGGQGGGYTF. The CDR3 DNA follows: TGCGCCAGCAGCGGGGGACAGGGAGGTGGCTACACCTTC.

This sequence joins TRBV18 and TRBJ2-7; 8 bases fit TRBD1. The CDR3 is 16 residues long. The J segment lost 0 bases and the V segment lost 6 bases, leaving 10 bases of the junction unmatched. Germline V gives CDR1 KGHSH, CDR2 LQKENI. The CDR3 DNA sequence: TGTGCCAGCTCCCCCGGACAGGGAATGGGCTCCTACGAGCAGTACTTC. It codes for CASSPGQGMGSYEQYF.

Here the CDR3 reads CASSQAPGTSGATDTQYF. CDR3 nucleotides: TGCGCCAGCAGCCAAGCCCCCGGGACTAGCGGGGCCACAGATACGCAGTATTTT. This chain joins TRBV4-3 and TRBJ2-3, with 13 bases identical to TRBD2. The CDR3 totals 18 residues. Trimming took 1 base from V and 2 from J; bases not matched to a gene: 6. CDR1 and CDR2 from the germline V gene are LGHNA and YSLEER.

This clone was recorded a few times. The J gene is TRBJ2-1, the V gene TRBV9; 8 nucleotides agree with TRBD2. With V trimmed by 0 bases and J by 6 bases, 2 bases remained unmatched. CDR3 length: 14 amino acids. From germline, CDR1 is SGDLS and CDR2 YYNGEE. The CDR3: CASSVVGTSNEQFF. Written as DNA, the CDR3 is TGTGCCAGCAGCGTAGTGGGGACTAGCAATGAGCAGTTCTTC. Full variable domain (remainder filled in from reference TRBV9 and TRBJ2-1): DSGVTQTPKHLITATGQRVTLRCSPRSGDLSVYWYQQSLDQGLQFLIQYYNGEERAKGNILERFSAQQFPDLHSELNLSSLELGDSALYFCASSVVGTSNEQFFGPGTRLTVL.

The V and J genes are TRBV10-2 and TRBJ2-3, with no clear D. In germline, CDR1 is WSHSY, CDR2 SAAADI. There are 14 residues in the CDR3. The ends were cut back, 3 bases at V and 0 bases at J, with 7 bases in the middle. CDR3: CASSDRLSTDTQYF. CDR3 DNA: TGCGCCAGCAGTGACAGGCTAAGCACAGATACGCAGTATTTT.

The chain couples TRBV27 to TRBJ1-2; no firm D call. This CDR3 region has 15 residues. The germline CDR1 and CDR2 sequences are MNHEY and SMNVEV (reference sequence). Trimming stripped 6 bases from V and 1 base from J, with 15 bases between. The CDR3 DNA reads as TGTGCCAGCAGAGGACTACCCTTGGTTAACTATGGCTACACCTTC. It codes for CASRGLPLVNYGYTF.

The CDR3 here is CASSLGLAGRLTYEQYF. The DNA of the CDR3 is TGTGCCAGCAGCTTGGGACTAGCGGGACGCCTTACCTACGAGCAGTACTTC. The chain links TRBV7-9 to TRBJ2-7, with TRBD2 matching 13 bases. The CDR3 has 17 residues. V was pared by 3 bases and J by 2 bases, with 7 bases of the junction left unmatched. From germline, CDR1 is SEHNR and CDR2 FQNEAQ (reference sequence).

CDR3 region: CASSQTEGRPTDTQYF. CDR3 bases: TGTGCCAGCAGCCAGACGGAGGGCAGACCCACAGATACGCAGTATTTT. The rearrangement uses TRBV7-6 and TRBJ2-3; tentative D call: TRBD2 (6 bases). There are 16 residues in the CDR3. Looked up from germline, CDR1 is SGHVS and CDR2 is FNYEAQ. The germline V and J ends were trimmed by 5 bases and 2 bases, with 17 bases remaining between them.

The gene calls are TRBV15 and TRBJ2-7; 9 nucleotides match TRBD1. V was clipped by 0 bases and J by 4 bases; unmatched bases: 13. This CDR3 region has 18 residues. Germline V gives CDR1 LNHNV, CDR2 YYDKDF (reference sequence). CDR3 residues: CATSRDEQGALTGYEQYF. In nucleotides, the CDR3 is TGTGCCACCAGCAGAGATGAACAGGGGGCCCTTACGGGGTACGAGCAGTACTTC.